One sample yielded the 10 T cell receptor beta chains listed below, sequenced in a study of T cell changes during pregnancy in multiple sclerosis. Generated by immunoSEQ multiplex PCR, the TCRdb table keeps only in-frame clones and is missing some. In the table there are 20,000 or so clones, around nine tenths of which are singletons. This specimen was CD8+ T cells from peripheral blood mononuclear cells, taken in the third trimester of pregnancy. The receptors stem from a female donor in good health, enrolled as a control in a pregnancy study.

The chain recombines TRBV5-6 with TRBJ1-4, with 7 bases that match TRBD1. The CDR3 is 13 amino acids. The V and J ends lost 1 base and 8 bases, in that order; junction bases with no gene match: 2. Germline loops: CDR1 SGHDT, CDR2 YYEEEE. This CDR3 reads CASSLWDSEKLFF. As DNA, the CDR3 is TGTGCCAGCAGCTTGTGGGACAGCGAAAAACTGTTTTTT.

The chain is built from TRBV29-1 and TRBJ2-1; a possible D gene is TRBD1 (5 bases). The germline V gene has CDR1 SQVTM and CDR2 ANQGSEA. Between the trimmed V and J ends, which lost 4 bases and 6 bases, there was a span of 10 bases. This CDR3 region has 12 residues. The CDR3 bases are TGCAGCGTTGTAGAGCAGGGCAATGAGCAGTTCTTC. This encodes CSVVEQGNEQFF.

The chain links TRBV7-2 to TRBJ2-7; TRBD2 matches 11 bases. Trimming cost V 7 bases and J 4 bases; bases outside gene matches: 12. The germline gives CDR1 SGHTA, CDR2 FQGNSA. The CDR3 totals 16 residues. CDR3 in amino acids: CASTITGLAGLYEQYF. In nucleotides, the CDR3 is TGTGCCAGCACTATTACTGGACTAGCGGGCCTTTACGAGCAGTACTTC.

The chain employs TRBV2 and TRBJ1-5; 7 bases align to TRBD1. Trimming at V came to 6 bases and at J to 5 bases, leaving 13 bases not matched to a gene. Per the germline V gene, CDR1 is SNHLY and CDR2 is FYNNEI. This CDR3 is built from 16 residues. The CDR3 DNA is TGTGCCAGCAGCCTTCCCGACAGGGCGGCCGATCAGCCCCAGCATTTT. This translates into CASSLPDRAADQPQHF.

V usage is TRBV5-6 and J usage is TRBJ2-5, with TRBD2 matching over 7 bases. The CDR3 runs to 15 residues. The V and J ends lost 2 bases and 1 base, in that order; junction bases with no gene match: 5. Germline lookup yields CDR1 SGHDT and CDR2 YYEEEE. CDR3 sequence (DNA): TGTGCCAGCAGCTTTGCGGGGGACCCCCAAGAGACCCAGTACTTC. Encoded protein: CASSFAGDPQETQYF.

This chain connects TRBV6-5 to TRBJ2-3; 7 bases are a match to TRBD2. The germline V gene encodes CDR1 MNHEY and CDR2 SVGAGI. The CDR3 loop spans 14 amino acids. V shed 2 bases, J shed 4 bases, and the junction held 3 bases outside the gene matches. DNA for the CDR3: TGTGCCAGCAGTTACGGGGAGGGGTCAGATACGCAGTATTTT. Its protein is CASSYGEGSDTQYF.

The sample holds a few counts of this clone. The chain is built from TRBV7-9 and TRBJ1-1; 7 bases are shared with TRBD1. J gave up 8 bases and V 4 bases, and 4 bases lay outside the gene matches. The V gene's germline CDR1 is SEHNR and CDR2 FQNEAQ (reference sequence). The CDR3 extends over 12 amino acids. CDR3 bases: TGTGCCAGCAGCTCGGACAGGATAGAAGCTTTCTTT. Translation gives CASSSDRIEAFF.

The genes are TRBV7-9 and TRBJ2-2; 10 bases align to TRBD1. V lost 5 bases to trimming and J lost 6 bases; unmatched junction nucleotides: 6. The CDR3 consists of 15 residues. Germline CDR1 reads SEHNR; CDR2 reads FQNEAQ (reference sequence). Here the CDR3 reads CASSTRQGAAGELFF. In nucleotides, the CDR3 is TGTGCCAGCAGCACACGACAGGGGGCGGCCGGGGAGCTGTTTTTT. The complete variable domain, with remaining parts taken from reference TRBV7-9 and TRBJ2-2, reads DTGVSQNPRHKITKRGQNVTFRCDPISEHNRLYWYRQTLGQGPEFLTYFQNEAQLEKSRLLSDRFSAERPKGSFSTLEIQRTEQGDSAMYLCASSTRQGAAGELFFGEGSRLTVL.

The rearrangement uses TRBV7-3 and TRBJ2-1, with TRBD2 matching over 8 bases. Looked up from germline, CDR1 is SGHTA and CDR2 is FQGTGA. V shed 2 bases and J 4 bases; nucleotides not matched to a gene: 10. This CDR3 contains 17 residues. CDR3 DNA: TGTGCCAGCAGCTTACTTGGCTCGGCGGGGGGATACAATGAGCAGTTCTTC. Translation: CASSLLGSAGGYNEQFF.

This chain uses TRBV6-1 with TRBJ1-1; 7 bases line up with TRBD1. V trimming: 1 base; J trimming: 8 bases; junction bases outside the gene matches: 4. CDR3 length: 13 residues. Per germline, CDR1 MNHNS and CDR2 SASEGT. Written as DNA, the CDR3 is TGTGCCAGCAGTGAAGGGGACAGAGGAGAAGCTTTCTTT. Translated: CASSEGDRGEAFF.